The clone carrying this T cell receptor (beta chain) was detected a few times. Its matching antigen is unknown. This record belongs to a study of CD8 T cells in ankylosing spondylitis. Study-level points and caveats: Ankylosing spondylitis blood appeared to carry a characteristic TCR beta motif of several highly homologous variants.

TCRdb called the 5' RACE reads again in MiXCR, with one record for every CDR3 protein. Among a few hundred thousand distinct CDR3 sequences, 6.5% to 10% were seen once, and the ten largest hold just over 14%. Trimming took 7 bases from V and 1 from J, leaving 14 bases between them. CDR3 length equals 14 residues. The germline gives CDR1 SQVTM, CDR2 ANQGSEA. The rearrangement links TRBV29-1 to TRBJ1-3; D remains ambiguous. The sequenced sample consisted of blood, either unsorted or a sorted T cell fraction (not recorded which). This TCR derives from a male donor with ankylosing spondylitis. DNA for the CDR3: TGCAGCGGCGGCCCCTTTGGATCTGGAAACACCATATATTTT. This encodes CSGGPFGSGNTIYF.